This T cell receptor beta chain stems from a study of identical twins (TCRdb year 2016). Regarding the research as a whole: To test whether fetal clonotypes persist, this study deep-sequenced TCR alpha and beta repertoires from monozygotic twins, from unrelated adults of various ages, and from cord blood. To rule out contamination, replicate twin experiments were performed at different times with different library preparation protocols. The paper as a whole reports these results and caveats: The excess sharing between twins in beta out-of-frame sequences was weaker because fewer shared sequences reduced the signal-to-noise ratio. Because the same donors could not be followed over many years, the conclusions depended on cross-sectional statistical analysis. Out-of-frame TCR alpha sequences shared between twins showed an excess of low generation-probability sequences compared with coincidental sharing between unrelated individuals. Abundant cord blood beta clonotypes had fewer insertions, young adult naive repertoires showed a similar but weaker trend, and memory repertoires showed no such trend. Out-of-frame TCR alpha sharing in monozygotic twins was systematically underestimated by recombination models, whereas sharing between unrelated individuals was in agreement with the recombination models. Invariant T cells such as MAIT and iNKT could partly confound zero-insertion analyses, though diverse VJ usage argued against this for most clonotypes.

The library was produced with 5' RACE. Instrument used: Illumina HiSeq 2000. Template switching introduced a universal primer binding site; the final cDNA contained a unique molecular identifier, enabling accurate counting of TCR cDNA molecules. First-strand cDNA for TCR alpha and beta chains was synthesized from specific primers in the conserved constant-segment region. Each cDNA library was double barcoded, with a SMART-Mk sample barcode plus Illumina barcodes, to control for contamination. Two successive PCR steps introduced TruSeq adapter sequences along with Illumina sample barcodes. TCR alpha and beta cDNA libraries were sequenced on the Illumina HiSeq platform with custom primers. On the study's bioinformatics: Raw reads were processed with MiGEC to extract unique molecular identifiers, and MiXCR was used to determine CDR3 positions. For each individual, recombination models were inferred using an EM algorithm with the repgenHMM and IGoR tools. The analysis of shared clonotypes was done with the tcR package in R, with sharing normalized by the product of cloneset sizes. To study raw recombination without the effects of thymic and clonal selection, out-of-frame nonproductive sequences were analyzed. Through fastp at Q25 and MiXCR, TCRdb rebuilt clones from the public reads, retaining in-frame beta chains. Identical CDR3 proteins give one entry, which carries the most common genes and DNA. TCRdb's processing, not the authors', yielded these V and J calls. This sample lists some 1,700,000 distinct CDR3 sequences; around 33% were detected once. The ten largest clones represent more than 0.25% of the sample.

On this clonotype: This clone's antigen is unknown. Qualities for individual bases were not recorded, and no much larger clone is one base off.

For CDR1 and CDR2, the germline V gene lists SGHRS and YFSETQ. The junction carries 8 bases between V and J, which are trimmed by 6 bases and 7 bases respectively. Its CDR3 holds 11 amino acids, cysteine through phenylalanine. Here the CDR3 DNA is all that survives: 33 bases in frame from base 1. Every donor was a healthy Caucasian. This sequence uses TRBV5-1 and TRBJ2-1; the D gene remains uncertain. The TCR originated in a newborn girl in good health. Sequencing was performed on cord blood. The DNA is as follows: TGCGCCAGCAAGTTGGTGAATGAGCAGTTCTTC. This translates into CASKLVNEQFF. The full variable domain, with segments outside the CDR3 supplied by the reference TRBV5-1 and TRBJ2-1 proteins, appears as KAGVTQTPRYLIKTRGQQVTLSCSPISGHRSVSWYQQTPGQGLQFLFEYFSETQRNKGNFPGRFSGRQFSNSRSEMNVSTLELGDSALYLCASKLVNEQFFGPGTRLTVL.